These T cell receptor beta chains were read from a single sample in a study of T cells in localized non-small cell lung cancer. Profiling relied on immunoSEQ multiplex PCR, and the TCRdb table lists in-frame clones only, not all of them. The sample consists of roughly 77,000 clones, 88% of them appearing once. The sequenced sample was peripheral blood, obtained before any cancer treatment. The receptors stem from a woman between 35 and 70 years old with stage I squamous cell lung carcinoma. CDR3s include the opening cysteine and the closing phenylalanine or tryptophan. Fields, in order: J gene, V gene, CDR3 protein.

TRBJ1-1 TRBV5-4 CASSQRTESFNTEAFF
TRBJ1-5 TRBV2 CASRTGTSYSQPQHF
TRBJ1-1 TRBV5-1 CASSLSGGTNTEAFF
TRBJ1-2 TRBV7-9 CASRGGVGAYGYTF
TRBJ1-5 TRBV2 CASSLREGSNQPQHF
TRBJ1-1 TRBV7-2 CASSPPPLGVMNTEAFF
TRBJ1-1 TRBV6-5 CASSYQVSNTEAFF
TRBJ1-5 TRBV1 CTSGTGGHHQNQPQHF
TRBJ2-3 TRBV7-7 CASSRGQGPTDTQYF
TRBJ2-5 TRBV5-6 CASSFGEETQYF
TRBJ1-2 TRBV9 CASTRGTGDYGYTF
TRBJ2-2 TRBV6-5 CASSSDTGELFF
TRBJ2-2 TRBV30 CAWNVGPTGELFF
TRBJ1-1 TRBV9 CASSVTGGSDEAEAFF
TRBJ1-2 TRBV6-5 CASSRDSLNYGYTF
TRBJ2-2 TRBV7-8 CASSLVGKTGELFF
TRBJ1-2 TRBV4-1 CASSQEGGLANYGYTF
TRBJ2-5 TRBV5-5 CASSLTGPETQYF
TRBJ1-2 TRBV5-4 CASSPQGATVYGYTF
TRBJ2-6 TRBV30 CAFRTSGQAGANVLTF
TRBJ2-1 TRBV7-9 CASSLGQNNEQFF
TRBJ2-1 TRBV7-3 CASSPPQGEQFF